The 18 T cell receptor beta chains reported below all come from one sample, sequenced in a study of cytomegalovirus exposure and HLA in healthy donors. Primers: 60 Vbeta forward and 13 Jbeta reverse. Here immunoSEQ multiplex PCR was the method, and the copy in TCRdb shows in-frame clones only, minus some. There are under 200,000 clones in the sample; roughly 78% occur only once, and around 3.3% lies in the top ten. Sample: PBMCs. These TCRs come from a woman in her forties in good health and CMV-seronegative.

This clone has only a few counts. The chain employs TRBV6-6 and TRBJ1-1; D possibly corresponds to TRBD1 (5 bases). Between the trimmed V and J ends, which lost 5 bases and 3 bases, there was a span of 13 bases. Germline assignment: CDR1 MNHNY and CDR2 SVGAGI (reference sequence). This CDR3 region has 14 residues. The CDR3 coding sequence is TGTGCCAGCAGTATCGCAGGGTGGCACACTGAAGCTTTCTTT. Its translation: CASSIAGWHTEAFF.

The chain carries TRBV14 and TRBJ1-6; possibly TRBD1 for D (5 bases). Germline lookup yields CDR1 SGHDN and CDR2 FVKESK. The CDR3 has 16 amino acids. With 0 bases removed from V and 10 bases from J, the gap between germline ends came to 16 bases. Written as DNA, the CDR3 is TGTGCCAGCAGCCAAGACAGGGCTTGGTCGCGGTCACCCCTCCACTTT. This codes for CASSQDRAWSRSPLHF.

The chain recombines TRBV11-2 with TRBJ1-4, with D possibly matching TRBD1 (5 bases). Trimming pared 0 bases from V and 11 bases from J, leaving 25 bases between. This CDR3 has 18 residues. Germline V gene data show CDR1 as SGHAT and CDR2 as FQNNGV. CDR3 in DNA: TGTGCCAGCAGCTTAGATCCGGGGAAAGCGGGGGAGTCGGCCAAACTGTTTTTT. Protein product: CASSLDPGKAGESAKLFF.

This clone was recorded only once. This same CDR3 is encoded by further DNA sequences in the sample. The CDR3 sequence is CSVRSRGYEQYF. The CDR3 DNA reads TGCAGCGTTAGGTCCAGGGGCTACGAGCAGTACTTC. The chain uses TRBV29-1 and TRBJ2-7, with TRBD1 as a possible D gene (6 bases). V shed 5 bases and J shed 3 bases, with 11 bases lying between them. The germline CDR1 and CDR2 sequences are SQVTM and ANQGSEA. CDR3 size: 12 residues.

The rearrangement uses TRBV5-1 and TRBJ1-5, with D perhaps TRBD1 (6 bases). Trimming removed 0 bases from V and 4 bases from J, with 8 bases in between. Germline V gives CDR1 SGHRS, CDR2 YFSETQ. The CDR3 runs to 14 residues. The CDR3 coding sequence is TGCGCCAGCAGCTTGGGGGGGCGTAATCAGCCCCAGCATTTT. Translated, it gives CASSLGGRNQPQHF.

This clone has just one count. The rearrangement links TRBV7-2 to TRBJ1-1; D unclear. Germline-derived CDR1 and CDR2 are SGHTA and FQGNSA. V was shortened by 4 bases and J by 1 base, with 10 bases between the two germline ends. The CDR3 length is 14 residues. This CDR3 is CASSSLGGNTEAFF. The CDR3 DNA reads TGTGCCAGCAGCTCCCTTGGAGGGAACACTGAAGCTTTCTTT.

The chain recombines TRBV7-3 with TRBJ2-1; TRBD1 matches 8 bases. CDR3 length equals 13 residues. With 4 bases clipped from V and 8 bases from J, the junction kept 4 bases outside the gene matches. CDR1 is SGHTA and CDR2 is FQGTGA in the germline V gene. The chain's CDR3 is CASSSGQGDEQFF. CDR3 nucleotide sequence: TGTGCCAGCAGCTCCGGACAGGGTGATGAGCAGTTCTTC. The full variable domain, in which reference TRBV7-3 and TRBJ2-1 provide the parts outside the CDR3, is GAGVSQTPSNKVTEKGKYVELRCDPISGHTALYWYRQSLGQGPEFLIYFQGTGAADDSGLPNDRFFAVRPEGSVSTLKIQRTERGDSAVYLCASSSGQGDEQFFGPGTRLTVL.

The rearrangement uses TRBV6-1 and TRBJ1-4; TRBD1 matches 7 bases. This CDR3 spans 17 amino acids. Looked up from germline, CDR1 is MNHNS and CDR2 is SASEGT. Losses at the gene ends were 1 base for V and 3 bases for J; bases not matched to a gene: 8. In nucleotides, the CDR3 is TGTGCCAGCAGTGAAGGGGCAGGGGGAGAGGCTAATGAAAAACTGTTTTTT. Amino acids: CASSEGAGGEANEKLFF.

This chain connects TRBV6-6 to TRBJ1-2; D not resolved. This CDR3 contains 14 residues. From germline, CDR1 is MNHNY and CDR2 SVGAGI (reference sequence). V lost 6 bases and J lost 0, with 11 bases in between. CDR3 bases: TGTGCCAGCAGAGCCTTGGGCGCTAACTATGGCTACACCTTC. This sequence encodes CASRALGANYGYTF.

The J gene is TRBJ1-2, the V gene TRBV6-5, with D perhaps matching TRBD1 (5 bases). Per the germline V gene, CDR1 is MNHEY and CDR2 is SVGAGI. This CDR3 comprises 15 residues. V was pared by 2 bases and J by 8 bases, with 18 bases between. The CDR3, as DNA: TGTGCCAGCAGTTACGGGAGGGACCGCCTCGGGGGCTACACCTTC. As protein: CASSYGRDRLGGYTF.

The chain carries TRBV6-5 and TRBJ1-1, with a weak D call TRBD1 (6 bases). Germline CDR1 and CDR2: MNHEY and SVGAGI. The CDR3 has 15 residues. Trimming took 2 bases from V and 5 from J, leaving 15 bases between them. The CDR3 protein is CASSYRQGRTTEAFF. The CDR3, as DNA: TGTGCCAGCAGTTACCGGCAGGGGCGGACAACTGAAGCTTTCTTT.

This clone was counted between two and nine times. The chain has TRBV7-8 and TRBJ1-2, with D tentatively TRBD1 (6 bases). This CDR3 comprises 14 residues. Deletions cut 5 bases from V and 6 bases from J, with 16 bases between. The germline gives CDR1 SGHVS, CDR2 FQNEAQ. The DNA of the CDR3 is TGTGCCAGCAGCGAGTTACAGGGCATCAATGGCTACACCTTC. Translated: CASSELQGINGYTF.

The chain combines TRBV28 with TRBJ1-6, with a weak D call TRBD1 (5 bases). The V and J ends lost 10 bases and 5 bases respectively, with 18 bases between them. This CDR3 contains 15 residues. Germline loops: CDR1 MDHEN, CDR2 SYDVKM. The CDR3 nucleotides read TGTGCCATCGACAGTACGGCCACAAATAATTCACCCCTCCACTTT. Its translation: CAIDSTATNNSPLHF.

CDR3 sequence: CASSLYRDGSEQFF. The DNA for the CDR3 is TGTGCCAGCAGTTTATACCGGGACGGGAGTGAGCAGTTCTTC. This chain uses TRBV28 with TRBJ2-1, with a weak D call TRBD2 (6 bases). Per germline, CDR1 MDHEN and CDR2 SYDVKM. The CDR3 contains 14 residues. V lost 1 base, J lost 9 bases, and 13 bases lay in between.

J is TRBJ2-1 and V is TRBV19; 7 nucleotides match TRBD2. The J segment lost 7 bases and the V segment lost 3 bases, leaving 6 bases of the junction unmatched. The CDR3 has 14 residues. Germline V gene lookup returns CDR1 LNHDA and CDR2 SQIVND (reference sequence). The CDR3 DNA reads TGTGCCAGTAGTATGATGCGGGGGTGGAATGAGCAGTTCTTC. Amino acids: CASSMMRGWNEQFF.

The rearrangement uses TRBV2 and TRBJ2-1; 8 nucleotides match TRBD2. The trim removed 1 base at V and 8 bases at J, leaving 10 bases unmatched. The germline V gene encodes CDR1 SNHLY and CDR2 FYNNEI. CDR3 size: 16 residues. CDR3 loop: CASSEVGTGGGDEQFF. The DNA for the CDR3 is TGTGCCAGCAGTGAAGTTGGGACGGGGGGGGGCGATGAGCAGTTCTTC.

The gene calls are TRBV11-3 and TRBJ2-5; a weak D match, TRBD2 (6 bases). The CDR3 consists of 14 residues. The germline V gene has CDR1 SGHNT and CDR2 YENEEA. V lost 5 bases and J lost 4, with 14 bases in between. CDR3 nucleotides: TGTGCCAGCAGCCCCCCGGGACTGATAGAGACCCAGTACTTC. Residues: CASSPPGLIETQYF.

The chain joins TRBV5-6 to TRBJ1-2; TRBD1 is a possible D gene (5 bases). The germline V and J ends were trimmed by 2 bases and 6 bases, with 14 bases remaining between them. The CDR3 sequence is 14 residues long. Germline CDR1 is SGHDT and CDR2 is YYEEEE. Here the CDR3 reads CASSFWEGTDGYTF. The CDR3 DNA follows: TGTGCCAGCAGCTTCTGGGAGGGGACGGATGGCTACACCTTC.